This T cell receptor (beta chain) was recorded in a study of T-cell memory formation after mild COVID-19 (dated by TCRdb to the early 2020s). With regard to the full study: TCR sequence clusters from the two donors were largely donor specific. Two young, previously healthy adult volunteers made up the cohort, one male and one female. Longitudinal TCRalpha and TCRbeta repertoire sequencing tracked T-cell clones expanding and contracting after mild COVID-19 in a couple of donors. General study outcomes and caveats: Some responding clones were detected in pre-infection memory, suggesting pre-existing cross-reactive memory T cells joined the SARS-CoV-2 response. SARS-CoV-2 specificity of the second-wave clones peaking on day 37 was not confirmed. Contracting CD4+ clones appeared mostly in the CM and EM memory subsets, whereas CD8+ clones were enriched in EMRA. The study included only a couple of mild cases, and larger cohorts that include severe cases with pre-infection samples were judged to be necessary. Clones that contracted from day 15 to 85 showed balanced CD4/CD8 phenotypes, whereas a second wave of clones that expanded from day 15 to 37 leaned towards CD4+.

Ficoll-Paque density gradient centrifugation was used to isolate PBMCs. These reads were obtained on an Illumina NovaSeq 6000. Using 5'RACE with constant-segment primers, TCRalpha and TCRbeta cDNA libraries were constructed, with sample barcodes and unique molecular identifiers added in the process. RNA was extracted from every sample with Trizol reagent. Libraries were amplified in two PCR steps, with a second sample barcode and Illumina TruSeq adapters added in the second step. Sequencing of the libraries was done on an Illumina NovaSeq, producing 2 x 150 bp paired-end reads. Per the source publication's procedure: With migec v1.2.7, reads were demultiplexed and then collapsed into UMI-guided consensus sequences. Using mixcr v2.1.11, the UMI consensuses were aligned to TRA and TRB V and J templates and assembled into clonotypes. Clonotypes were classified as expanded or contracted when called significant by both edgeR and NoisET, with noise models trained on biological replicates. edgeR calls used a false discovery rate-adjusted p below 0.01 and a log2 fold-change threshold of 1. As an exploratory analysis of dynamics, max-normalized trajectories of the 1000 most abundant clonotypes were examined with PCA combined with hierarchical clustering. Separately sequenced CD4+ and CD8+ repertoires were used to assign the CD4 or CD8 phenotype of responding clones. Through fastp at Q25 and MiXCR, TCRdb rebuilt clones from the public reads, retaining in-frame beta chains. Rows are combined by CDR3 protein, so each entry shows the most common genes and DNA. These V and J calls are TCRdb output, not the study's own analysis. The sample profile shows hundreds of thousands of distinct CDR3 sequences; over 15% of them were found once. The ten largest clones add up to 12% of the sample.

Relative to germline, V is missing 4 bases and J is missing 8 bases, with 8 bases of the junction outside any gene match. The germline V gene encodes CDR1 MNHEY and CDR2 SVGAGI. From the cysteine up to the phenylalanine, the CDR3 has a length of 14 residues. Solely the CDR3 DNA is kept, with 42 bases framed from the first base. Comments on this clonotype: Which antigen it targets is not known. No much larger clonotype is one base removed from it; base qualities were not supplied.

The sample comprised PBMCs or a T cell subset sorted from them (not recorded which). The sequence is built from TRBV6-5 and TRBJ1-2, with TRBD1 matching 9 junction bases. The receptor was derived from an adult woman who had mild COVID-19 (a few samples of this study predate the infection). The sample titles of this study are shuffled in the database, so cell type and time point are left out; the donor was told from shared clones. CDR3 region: CASSFPGQGVGYTF. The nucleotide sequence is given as TGTGCCAGCAGTTTCCCGGGACAGGGAGTGGGCTACACCTTC.